Listed below are T cell receptor beta chains from one sample, sequenced in a study of cytomegalovirus exposure and HLA in healthy donors. Clones were sequenced by immunoSEQ multiplex PCR, and TCRdb holds only the in-frame ones, with some missing. The sample lists 63,000 or so clones, approximately 72% seen once, with approximately 7% in the top ten. Material for sequencing was PBMCs. Receptors were obtained from a young woman in good health and CMV-seropositive. Each CDR3 is given with its conserved first and last residue. The D gene is left open where the match is weak. The size field is filled for only some rows; it gives once, few, many or a size class.

TRBV4-2	TRBJ2-7	TRBD1	NA	TGTGCCAGCAGCCAAGCCCGGACAGGGGCCTACGAGCAGTACTTC	CASSQARTGAYEQYF
TRBV5-1	TRBJ1-3	NA	NA	TGCGCCAGCAGCTTGGGGACACAGAGCTCTGGAAACACCATATATTTT	CASSLGTQSSGNTIYF
TRBV19	TRBJ2-7	TRBD1	NA	TGTGCCAGTAGTACCGCCCGGGACAGGTCCTACGAGCAGTACTTC	CASSTARDRSYEQYF
TRBV7-2	TRBJ2-7	TRBD1	NA	TGTGCCAGCAGCTGGACAGGCTACGAGCAGTACTTC	CASSWTGYEQYF
TRBV18	TRBJ2-5	NA	NA	TGTGCCAGCTCACCGACGCGGGGAGAGCAGACCCAGTACTTC	CASSPTRGEQTQYF
TRBV9	TRBJ2-7	NA	NA	TGTGCCAGCAGCGTAGGGGCAGGCCTTCCCTACGAGCAGTACTTC	CASSVGAGLPYEQYF
TRBV4-2	TRBJ1-4	TRBD1	NA	TGTGCCAGCAGTCTTCGGACAGGGACGGATGAAAAACTGTTTTTT	CASSLRTGTDEKLFF
TRBV5-4	TRBJ2-5	NA	NA	TGTGCCAGCAGCGTCACTCGATTGGAGACCCAGTACTTC	CASSVTRLETQYF
TRBV7-2	TRBJ2-7	NA	once	TGTGCCAGCAGCTTGGGCGTCCGCTACGAGCAGTACTTC	CASSLGVRYEQYF
TRBV19	TRBJ2-1	TRBD2	NA	TGTGCCAGTAGTACTAGCGGTTCCGCCTACAATGAGCAGTTCTTC	CASSTSGSAYNEQFF
TRBV4-3	TRBJ2-1	TRBD1	NA	TGCGCCAGCAGCGTCCGGGACAGAACCTACAATGAGCAGTTCTTC	CASSVRDRTYNEQFF
TRBV5-3	TRBJ2-4	NA	NA	TGTGCCAGAAGCCTGAGACAGGCTACTGGAAACATTCAGTACTTC	CARSLRQATGNIQYF
TRBV2	TRBJ1-2	NA	NA	TGTGCCAGCAGTGAATGGGGACACCCTGTCAGCTATGGCTACACCTTC	CASSEWGHPVSYGYTF
TRBV9	TRBJ2-7	TRBD2	NA	TGTGCCAGCAGCGTAGGGCGCCTAGCGGAGGTTGACGAGCAGTACTTC	CASSVGRLAEVDEQYF
TRBV7-8	TRBJ1-1	TRBD1	NA	TGTGCCAGCAGCTTCCTCAGGGGGTACAACACTGAAGCTTTCTTT	CASSFLRGYNTEAFF
TRBV9	TRBJ2-1	TRBD2	NA	TGTGCCAGCAGCGTTAGCGGGAAACAGGATGAGCAGTTCTTC	CASSVSGKQDEQFF
TRBV4-3	TRBJ1-2	NA	few	TGCGCCAGCAGCCAGAGGGACACCTCCAACTATGGCTACACCTTC	CASSQRDTSNYGYTF
TRBV6-4	TRBJ2-2	TRBD2	NA	TGTGCCAGCAGTGGACTAGCGGGAGACACCGGGGAGCTGTTTTTT	CASSGLAGDTGELFF
TRBV29-1	TRBJ1-1	NA	NA	TGCAGCGTTGCCGAGGGAGTTCTGAACACTGAAGCTTTCTTT	CSVAEGVLNTEAFF
TRBV5-1	TRBJ1-6	TRBD1	NA	TGCGCCAGCAGCTTGGTGAGGGACAGCCGTAATTCACCCCTCCACTTT	CASSLVRDSRNSPLHF